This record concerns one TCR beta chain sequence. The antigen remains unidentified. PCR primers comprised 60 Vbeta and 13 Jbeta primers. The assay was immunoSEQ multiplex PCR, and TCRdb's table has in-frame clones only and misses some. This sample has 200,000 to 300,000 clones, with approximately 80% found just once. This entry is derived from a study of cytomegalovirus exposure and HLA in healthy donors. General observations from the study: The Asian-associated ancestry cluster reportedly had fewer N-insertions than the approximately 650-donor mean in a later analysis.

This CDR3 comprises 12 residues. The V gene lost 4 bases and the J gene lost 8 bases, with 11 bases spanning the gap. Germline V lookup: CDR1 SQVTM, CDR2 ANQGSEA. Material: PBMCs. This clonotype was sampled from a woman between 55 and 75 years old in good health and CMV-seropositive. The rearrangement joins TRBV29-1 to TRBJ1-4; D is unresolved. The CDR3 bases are TGCAGCGTTGGCCAGTCTCAGGAAAAACTGTTTTTT. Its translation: CSVGQSQEKLFF.